Presented here are 13 T cell receptor beta chains from one specimen sequenced in a study of blood T cell repertoires in COVID-19. The protocol was immunoSEQ multiplex PCR, while the TCRdb copy is restricted to in-frame clones and leaves out a portion. The repertoire consists of 200,000 or so clones, with around 86% occurring once and the leading ten covering under 7.5%. The sequenced sample was peripheral blood. These receptors were obtained from a middle-aged woman with acute or convalescent COVID-19.

The chain employs TRBV27 and TRBJ2-7; 8 nucleotides match TRBD2. There are 14 residues in the CDR3. The V gene's germline CDR1 is MNHEY and CDR2 SMNVEV (reference sequence). Trimming cost V 5 bases and J 8 bases; bases outside gene matches: 11. The CDR3 reads CASSQDGLASKQYF. The CDR3 nucleotides read TGTGCCAGCAGTCAAGACGGACTAGCATCGAAGCAGTACTTC.

This clone was counted once. This sequence joins TRBV6-5 and TRBJ2-7, with D possibly matching TRBD2 (5 bases). Per the germline V gene, CDR1 is MNHEY and CDR2 is SVGAGI. The CDR3 runs 12 residues. CDR3 region: CVRGLTRYEQYF. CDR3 nucleotides: TGTGTCCGGGGTTTGACGCGCTACGAGCAGTACTTC.

Regarding this clone: A junction end diverges from the germline sequence, so it may reflect a read error. The chain has TRBV27 and TRBJ1-1; weak D call: TRBD1 (6 bases). The germline CDR1 and CDR2 sequences are MNHEY and SMNVEV (reference sequence). This CDR3 region has 15 residues. CDR3 region: CASRLGGGANTEAFF. The CDR3 DNA reads TGTGCCAGCCGATTAGGCGGGGGGGCCAACACTGAGGCTTTCTTT.

The CDR3 region is CASSHGLGLAGESEQFF. Written as DNA, the CDR3 is TGTGCCAGCAGCCATGGCCTCGGGTTAGCGGGAGAGAGTGAGCAGTTCTTC. J is TRBJ2-1 and V is TRBV4-2; 9 bases fit TRBD2. Per germline, CDR1 LGHNA and CDR2 YNFKEQ. The J segment lost 9 bases and the V segment lost 3 bases, leaving 15 bases of the junction unmatched. The CDR3 is 17 residues long.

The CDR3 is CASSQEGTGQADTQYF. In DNA form, the CDR3 reads TGTGCCAGCAGCCAAGAAGGGACAGGGCAAGCTGATACGCAGTATTTT. This chain links TRBV3-1 (or the pseudogene TRBV3-2) with TRBJ2-3; TRBD1 matches at 9 bases. This CDR3 comprises 16 residues. The germline V gene encodes CDR1 LGHDT and CDR2 YNNKEL (reference sequence). V was clipped by 0 bases and J by 6 bases; unmatched bases: 7.

J is TRBJ2-5 and V is TRBV5-1; D not certain. In germline, CDR1 is SGHRS, CDR2 YFSETQ. The length of the CDR3 is 14 residues. Trimming left V 6 bases short and J 5 bases short, with 17 bases between. The CDR3 DNA sequence: TGCGCCAGCACCCCGGATGAGGCTTGGGAGACCCAGTACTTC. Protein product: CASTPDEAWETQYF.

The table lists this clone with a few counts. The chain recombines TRBV27 with TRBJ1-6; tentative D call: TRBD1 (5 bases). The CDR3 has 14 amino acids. The V end was cut by 5 bases, the J end by 11 bases, with 16 bases between. The germline gives CDR1 MNHEY, CDR2 SMNVEV (reference sequence). Here the CDR3 reads CASSGLGGEAPLHF. The CDR3 DNA reads as TGTGCCAGCAGTGGACTGGGAGGGGAAGCACCCCTCCACTTT.

The CDR3 DNA reads TGCAGCGTTGGGAGGACTAGCGCTGACAATGAGCAGTTCTTC. It specifies CSVGRTSADNEQFF. The J gene is TRBJ2-1, the V gene TRBV29-1; 9 bases align to TRBD2. V gave up 4 bases and J gave up 5 bases; unmatched junction bases: 6. The CDR3 is 14 residues long. The germline gives CDR1 SQVTM, CDR2 ANQGSEA.

The chain carries TRBV2 and TRBJ1-1; D ambiguous. Germline lookup yields CDR1 SNHLY and CDR2 FYNNEI. The length of the CDR3 is 15 residues. V gave up 3 bases and J gave up 0 bases, with 11 bases separating them. The CDR3 sequence is CASSDGVSMNTEAFF. CDR3 nucleotides: TGTGCCAGCAGTGACGGGGTCTCCATGAACACTGAAGCTTTCTTT.

The J gene is TRBJ2-3, the V gene TRBV18, with no clear D. This CDR3 spans 15 amino acids. The V and J ends lost 1 base and 0 bases respectively, with 8 bases between them. Germline CDR1 and CDR2: KGHSH and LQKENI. Here the CDR3 DNA reads TGTGCCAGCTCACCACGTTCGTCTAGCACAGATACGCAGTATTTT. It specifies CASSPRSSSTDTQYF.

This chain uses TRBV27 with TRBJ2-1; TRBD1 agrees at 10 bases. This CDR3 comprises 17 residues. Trimming took 5 bases from V and 5 from J; bases not matched to a gene: 12. Germline values: CDR1 MNHEY, CDR2 SMNVEV (reference sequence). The CDR3 sequence: CASSPDPGDRGDNEQFF. The CDR3 DNA sequence: TGTGCCAGCAGTCCCGATCCCGGGGACAGGGGAGACAATGAGCAGTTCTTC.

This clone turned up a few times. The chain couples TRBV5-4 to TRBJ2-1, with 10 bases identical to TRBD2. J was trimmed by 0 bases and V by 0 bases; bases with no gene match: 6. The CDR3 is 18 residues long. Germline V gives CDR1 SGHNT, CDR2 YYREEE (reference sequence). For the CDR3, the DNA is TGTGCCAGCAGCTTGGACAAACTAGCGGGGCGCTCCTACAATGAGCAGTTCTTC. Translation gives CASSLDKLAGRSYNEQFF. Looking up the rest from reference TRBV5-4 and TRBJ2-1 gives the full variable domain: ETGVTQSPTHLIKTRGQQVTLRCSSQSGHNTVSWYQQALGQGPQFIFQYYREEENGRGNFPPRFSGLQFPNYSSELNVNALELDDSALYLCASSLDKLAGRSYNEQFFGPGTRLTVL.

The genes are TRBV7-2 and TRBJ1-4; D gene unclear. CDR1 and CDR2 from the germline V gene are SGHTA and FQGNSA. The CDR3 length is 11 residues. Trimming removed 4 bases from V and 8 bases from J, with 5 bases in between. CDR3 DNA sequence: TGTGCCAGCAGCTACGGGGAAAAACTGTTTTTT. This codes for CASSYGEKLFF.